What follows are 15 T cell receptor beta chains derived from one specimen sequenced in a study of blood T cell repertoires in COVID-19. The method was immunoSEQ multiplex PCR; TCRdb's version includes in-frame clones alone and lacks a portion of them. The data contain 50,000 to 75,000 clones, around 76% of them singletons. The sequenced sample was peripheral blood. The source is a human donor in a cohort sampled during active COVID-19.

This rearrangement joins TRBV5-4 to TRBJ2-2, with TRBD2 as a possible D gene (5 bases). There are 14 residues in the CDR3. From germline, CDR1 is SGHNT and CDR2 YYREEE (reference sequence). Trimming shortened V by 4 bases and J by 4 bases, and 11 bases separated the two germline ends. In nucleotides, the CDR3 is TGTGCCAGCAGCAACACTAGTGGCACCGGGGAGCTGTTTTTT. It specifies CASSNTSGTGELFF.

This CDR3 is CASGLVKSAGVNQPQHF. CDR3 nucleotides: TGTGCTAGTGGTTTGGTAAAGTCGGCAGGGGTCAATCAGCCCCAGCATTTT. The chain combines TRBV12-5 with TRBJ1-5, with D possibly being TRBD1 (6 bases). V lost 0 bases to trimming and J lost 3 bases, with 15 bases between them. CDR1 is LGHNT and CDR2 is FRNRAP in the germline V gene. This CDR3 comprises 17 residues.

The chain joins TRBV5-1 to TRBJ1-2; D perhaps matches TRBD1 (6 bases). V lost 0 bases and J 6 bases, leaving 9 bases between the germline ends. This CDR3 is built from 13 residues. Germline lookup yields CDR1 SGHRS and CDR2 YFSETQ. The CDR3 region is CASSLEQGNGYTF. DNA of the CDR3: TGCGCCAGCAGCTTGGAACAGGGTAATGGCTACACCTTC.

The J gene is TRBJ2-1, the V gene TRBV30; 7 nucleotides agree with TRBD2. The germline V gene encodes CDR1 GTSNPN and CDR2 SVGIG (reference sequence). V lost 2 bases and J lost 1; bases outside the gene matches: 5. This CDR3 has 15 amino acids. The CDR3 spells CAWSSWGGSYNEQFF. CDR3 bases: TGTGCCTGGAGTTCATGGGGGGGGTCCTACAATGAGCAGTTCTTC.

As concerns this clone: One junction end disagrees with the germline gene, perhaps due to a read error. This chain uses TRBV28 with TRBJ2-3, with D possibly TRBD1 on 6 matching bases. Germline V lookup: CDR1 MDHEN, CDR2 SYDVKM. CDR3 length equals 12 residues. As DNA, the CDR3 is TGTGCCAGCAGTTCCGAGGGGACATCCCCACCTTTT. Protein sequence: CASSSEGTSPPF.

The V gene is TRBV3-1 (or the pseudogene TRBV3-2), the J gene TRBJ1-1, with D uncertain. Germline-derived CDR1 and CDR2 are LGHDT and YNNKEL (reference sequence). With 5 bases removed from V and 7 bases from J, the gap between germline ends came to 8 bases. The CDR3 is 11 residues long. The CDR3 reads CASSNSFEAFF. The DNA for the CDR3 is TGTGCCAGCAGCAACAGCTTTGAAGCTTTCTTT.

This clone was counted a single time. The genes are TRBV25-1 and TRBJ2-7, with D maybe TRBD2 (6 bases). From germline, CDR1 is MGHDK and CDR2 SYGVNS. Between the trimmed V and J ends, which lost 3 bases and 3 bases, there was a span of 9 bases. This CDR3 is 13 amino acids long. Here the CDR3 reads CASSDREIYEQYF. The DNA of the CDR3 is TGTGCCAGCAGTGATCGGGAGATCTACGAGCAGTACTTC.

The chain couples TRBV19 to TRBJ1-3; TRBD1 matches 7 bases. The CDR3 has 14 residues. Germline assignment: CDR1 LNHDA and CDR2 SQIVND (reference sequence). The V segment lost 5 bases and the J segment 3 bases; nucleotides outside the gene matches: 4. The CDR3 here is CASSLTGFGNTIYF. CDR3 nucleotides: TGTGCCAGTAGTCTGACAGGGTTTGGAAACACCATATATTTT.

The V call is TRBV7-2, the J call TRBJ2-3; D might be TRBD2 (5 bases). V was clipped by 2 bases and J by 3 bases, with 15 bases between them. This CDR3 contains 16 residues. In germline, CDR1 is SGHTA, CDR2 FQGNSA. The chain's CDR3 is CASSLFGGRRTDTQYF. For the CDR3, the DNA is TGTGCCAGCAGCTTATTTGGCGGGCGCCGGACAGATACGCAGTATTTT.

This clone was seen a handful of times. The chain combines TRBV24-1 with TRBJ2-2, with unresolved D. This CDR3 contains 11 residues. The V end lost 5 bases, the J end lost 6 bases, and 3 bases lay between the germline ends. The germline CDR1 and CDR2 sequences are KGHDR and SFDVKD. The CDR3 loop reads CATSAAGELFF. The DNA for the CDR3 is TGTGCCACCAGTGCTGCCGGGGAGCTGTTTTTT.

The rearrangement joins TRBV5-5 to TRBJ2-3; TRBD1 aligns across 8 bases. Germline lookup yields CDR1 SGHKS and CDR2 YYEKEE (reference sequence). CDR3 length: 15 amino acids. V was pared by 0 bases and J by 4 bases, with 4 bases of the junction left unmatched. For the CDR3, the DNA is TGTGCCAGCAGCTTGGGGGCAGGGGGCGCAGATACGCAGTATTTT. Encoded protein: CASSLGAGGADTQYF.

This clone has only a few counts. The chain has TRBV7-9 and TRBJ2-1, with TRBD2 identical over 13 bases. Germline V lookup: CDR1 SEHNR, CDR2 FQNEAQ (reference sequence). This CDR3 has 18 amino acids. J was trimmed by 0 bases and V by 6 bases; bases with no gene match: 8. The CDR3 DNA follows: TGTGCCAGCAGGTCGACTAGCGGGGGGCCCAGCTCCTACAATGAGCAGTTCTTC. Translated, it gives CASRSTSGGPSSYNEQFF.

This chain connects TRBV6-5 to TRBJ2-7; 8 bases are shared with TRBD1. The trim removed 5 bases at V and 2 bases at J, leaving 8 bases unmatched. Germline V lookup: CDR1 MNHEY, CDR2 SVGAGI. The CDR3 runs 15 residues. CDR3 DNA: TGTGCCAGCAGTCGCTCCGGACAGGGCGCCTACGAGCAGTACTTC. Its translation is CASSRSGQGAYEQYF.

This clone was seen more than once but under ten times. This chain joins TRBV7-8 and TRBJ2-6, with TRBD1 matching 8 bases. The CDR3 runs 20 residues. After removal of 2 bases from V and 0 bases from J, the junction contained 12 bases not matched to a gene. Germline CDR1 SGHVS, CDR2 FQNEAQ. The CDR3 loop reads CASSLYASTGVGSGANVLTF. CDR3 coding DNA: TGTGCCAGCAGCTTATACGCCTCGACAGGGGTAGGCTCTGGGGCCAACGTCCTGACTTTC.

V usage is TRBV9 and J usage is TRBJ2-4; D is possibly TRBD2 (6 bases). The CDR3 sequence is 15 residues long. The germline V gene has CDR1 SGDLS and CDR2 YYNGEE. The V end was cut by 0 bases, the J end by 6 bases, with 13 bases between. CDR3 nucleotide sequence: TGTGCCAGCAGCGTAGAGGAGCAGGGAGGAAACATTCAGTACTTC. It encodes CASSVEEQGGNIQYF. Complete variable domain (other parts from reference TRBV9 and TRBJ2-4): DSGVTQTPKHLITATGQRVTLRCSPRSGDLSVYWYQQSLDQGLQFLIQYYNGEERAKGNILERFSAQQFPDLHSELNLSSLELGDSALYFCASSVEEQGGNIQYFGAGTRLSVL.